This TCR beta chain originates from a study of blood T cell repertoires in COVID-19 (dated by TCRdb to the early 2020s). Concerning the study at large: The collaborator samples originated in the United States, Italy and Spain and spanned the acute and convalescent phases of COVID-19. Samples were obtained from the ongoing ImmuneRACE study (first 160 participants) and from about 1,300 subjects provided by 6 global collaborators. The repertoires were released in a freely available public database meant as a resource for research on the immune response to SARS-CoV-2. The dataset comprised deeply sampled blood TCRbeta repertoires from subjects exposed to, actively infected with, or recovered from COVID-19. The prospective study material was composed of cDNA or gDNA derived from T cells, B-cell-depleted T cells, or PBMCs. Where available, HLA class I and class II types were taken from metadata supplied by the sample provider and were not determined by assay-based typing. Sample metadata almost always included a de-identified subject ID, COVID-19 status, age in years and sex.

The research as a whole found: The quantity of clinical and demographic metadata differed by source and by participant and was supplied without curation.

The collaborating institutions used their own protocols to collect whole blood in K2EDTA tubes. For TCRbeta analysis, collaborators shipped samples as frozen whole blood, isolated PBMCs, or DNA extracted from either of those sample types. The germline V gene (reference sequence) gives CDR1 as LNHDA and CDR2 as SQIVND. V and J are trimmed by 5 bases and 3 bases, and the gene matches miss 4 bases of the junction. The CDR3 starts with the cysteine, ends with the phenylalanine, and has 14 residues. The CDR3 DNA has 42 bases and is translated from base 1. As concerns this clone: Its binding antigen is unknown. Base qualities are not at hand, and no much larger clone is one base apart.

TCRbeta CDR3 regions were amplified from genomic DNA using the immunoSEQ Assay, a bias-controlled multiplex PCR. The study's processing was this. The number of nucleated cells in each sample was estimated from the amplification of reference gene primers within the assay. To quantify the absolute abundance of each unique TCRbeta CDR3 rearrangement, sequence reads were collapsed and filtered. For each sample, productive Simpson clonality was calculated as the square root of Simpson's diversity index across productive rearrangements. This immuneACCESS table, as held by TCRdb, lists in-frame sequences with V and J called but not all clones. Of the missing ones, under half trace to an unresolved V gene in checked studies; the others have no known cause. V, J and clone size reflect that table, while D and trimming were determined from the DNA. Within this sample are some 240,000 clones, with 75% to 85% of them counted one time only. The ten biggest clones cover roughly 13% of the sample.

Specimen: peripheral blood. The V gene is TRBV19 and the J gene is TRBJ1-5, and 7 bases in between align with TRBD1. This receptor was obtained from a human donor in a cohort sampled during active COVID-19. This receptor carries the CDR3 CASSSQGDNQPQHF. The nucleotide sequence reads TGTGCCAGTAGTTCCCAGGGGGACAATCAGCCCCAGCATTTT.